One TCR beta chain is described in this entry. The sample belongs to a study of T cells in localized non-small cell lung cancer. Germline lookup yields CDR1 DFQATT and CDR2 SNEGSKA (reference sequence). V dropped 4 bases and J dropped 8 bases, with 9 bases sitting between them. The length of the CDR3 is 11 residues. The assay was immunoSEQ multiplex PCR, and TCRdb's table has in-frame clones only and misses some. Among roughly 27,000 clones listed, 75% to 95% were seen once. This TCR came from a female donor of 60 years or more with stage I lung adenocarcinoma. The rearrangement joins TRBV20-1 to TRBJ2-1; no reliable D call. Specimen: peripheral blood, collected before any cancer treatment. The CDR3 region is CSATPRDEQFF. CDR3 sequence (DNA): TGCAGTGCTACCCCTAGGGATGAGCAGTTCTTC.